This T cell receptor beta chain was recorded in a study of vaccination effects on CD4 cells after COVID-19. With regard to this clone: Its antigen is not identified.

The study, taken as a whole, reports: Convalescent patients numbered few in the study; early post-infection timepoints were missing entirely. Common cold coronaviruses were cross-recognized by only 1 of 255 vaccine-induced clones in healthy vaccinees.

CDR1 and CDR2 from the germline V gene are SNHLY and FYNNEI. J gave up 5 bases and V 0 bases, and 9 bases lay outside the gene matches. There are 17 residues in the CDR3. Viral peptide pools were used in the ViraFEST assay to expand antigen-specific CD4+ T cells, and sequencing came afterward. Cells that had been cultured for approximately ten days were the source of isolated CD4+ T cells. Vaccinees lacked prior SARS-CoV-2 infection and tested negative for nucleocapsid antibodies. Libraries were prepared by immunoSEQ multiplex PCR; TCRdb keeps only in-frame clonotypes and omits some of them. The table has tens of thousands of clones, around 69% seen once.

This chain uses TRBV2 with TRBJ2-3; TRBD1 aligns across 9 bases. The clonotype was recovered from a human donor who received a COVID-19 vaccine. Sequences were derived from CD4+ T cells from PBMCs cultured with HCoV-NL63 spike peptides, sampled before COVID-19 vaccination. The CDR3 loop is CASSEAPPGTGLDTQYF. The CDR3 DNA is TGTGCCAGCAGTGAAGCGCCCCCCGGGACAGGGTTAGATACGCAGTATTTT.